The 16 T cell receptor beta chains below come from one sample, sequenced in a study of a mutant IDH1 vaccine in newly diagnosed glioma. Data came from immunoSEQ multiplex PCR; TCRdb stores just in-frame clones and leaves some out. Found here are under 35,000 clones, about nine tenths of them singletons; the top ten hold roughly 4.4%. Regarding time point: baseline, week 1 (first vaccination visit). Stated treatment: pre-vaccination baseline after standard-of-care therapy. Sequenced material: PBMCs, taken from a glioma patient treated with radiotherapy, temozolomide or both. These receptor sequences come from a middle-aged woman with glioma.

The sample holds one count of this clone. V is TRBV10-1 and J is TRBJ2-7; maybe TRBD2 (7 bases). Trimming took off 0 bases at V and 7 bases at J, with 16 bases between the two ends. The CDR3 loop spans 15 amino acids. Germline V gene lookup returns CDR1 WNHNN and CDR2 SYGVQD (reference sequence). CDR3 in DNA: TGCGCCAGCAGTGAGTCGGGGGGGGCTCTAGAAGAGCAGTACTTC. Its protein is CASSESGGALEEQYF.

This clone was detected only once. The V and J genes are TRBV19 and TRBJ2-3, with TRBD2 matching 12 bases. Unmatched junction bases numbered 5, after V lost 3 bases and J lost 7 bases. Germline values: CDR1 LNHDA, CDR2 SQIVND (reference sequence). This CDR3 contains 15 residues. As DNA, the CDR3 is TGTGCCAGTAGTATCGCTAGCGGGGGGGCTAATACGCAGTATTTT. The encoded protein is CASSIASGGANTQYF.

CDR3 amino acids: CASSLGDRGEQYF. The CDR3 nucleotides read TGTGCCAGCTCCTTAGGGGACAGGGGCGAGCAGTACTTC. This chain joins TRBV18 and TRBJ2-7; TRBD1 matches 10 bases. The CDR3 length is 13 residues. Unmatched junction bases numbered 5, after V lost 6 bases and J lost 6 bases. Germline values: CDR1 KGHSH, CDR2 LQKENI.

The rearrangement uses TRBV5-6 and TRBJ2-1; TRBD1 matches at 11 bases. This CDR3 region has 17 residues. The ends lost 5 bases at V and 0 bases at J; junction bases unmatched: 7. Germline values: CDR1 SGHDT, CDR2 YYEEEE. CDR3: CASSWTGGLSSYNEQFF. CDR3 sequence (DNA): TGTGCCAGCAGTTGGACAGGGGGCTTAAGCTCCTACAATGAGCAGTTCTTC.

The chain couples TRBV30 to TRBJ1-1; D is unresolved. Trimming cost V 0 bases and J 2 bases, with 10 bases left between them. The CDR3 is made up of 14 amino acids. CDR1 is GTSNPN and CDR2 is SVGIG in the germline V gene (reference sequence). The CDR3 protein is CAWSVQDLNTEAFF. In DNA, the CDR3 is TGTGCCTGGAGTGTCCAGGACCTCAACACTGAAGCTTTCTTT.

CDR3 in amino acids: CASSTGQATNEKLFF. The CDR3 DNA follows: TGTGCCAGTAGTACCGGACAGGCAACTAATGAAAAACTGTTTTTT. The rearrangement uses TRBV19 and TRBJ1-4; TRBD1 agrees at 7 bases. This CDR3 has 15 residues. The junction had 2 bases not matched to a gene; V was cut back by 4 bases and J by 0 bases. The germline gives CDR1 LNHDA, CDR2 SQIVND (reference sequence).

This chain joins TRBV28 and TRBJ2-7; TRBD2 matches at 7 bases. The germline gives CDR1 MDHEN, CDR2 SYDVKM. There are 14 residues in the CDR3. With V trimmed by 5 bases and J by 4 bases, 8 bases remained unmatched. Here the CDR3 DNA reads TGTGCCAGCAGTACATGGGAGGGCCAATACGAGCAGTACTTC. It translates to CASSTWEGQYEQYF.

V usage is TRBV6-5 and J usage is TRBJ2-5, with D unclear. The CDR3 loop spans 12 amino acids. Germline V gene sequence: CDR1 MNHEY, CDR2 SVGAGI. The ends were cut back, 5 bases at V and 7 bases at J, with 11 bases in the middle. CDR3 bases: TGTGCCAGCAGTACCCCCGTAGGGACCCAGTACTTC. Translation gives CASSTPVGTQYF.

The CDR3 bases are TGTGCCAGCAGCCCGGGAGAGGGATCTGGGGCCAACGTCCTGACTTTC. This encodes CASSPGEGSGANVLTF. The genes are TRBV9 and TRBJ2-6; a weak D match, TRBD2 (6 bases). Germline loops: CDR1 SGDLS, CDR2 YYNGEE. The CDR3 length is 16 residues. Between the trimmed V and J ends, which lost 4 bases and 1 base, there was a span of 12 bases.

V gene TRBV7-6 combines with J gene TRBJ2-5, with TRBD1 matching 7 bases. The ends lost 0 bases at V and 4 bases at J; junction bases unmatched: 5. The CDR3 is made up of 15 amino acids. CDR1 is SGHVS, CDR2 FNYEAQ, per germline. In nucleotides, the CDR3 is TGTGCCAGCAGCTTAGCTTCACAGGGGTCAGAGACCCAGTACTTC. As protein: CASSLASQGSETQYF.

The V call is TRBV7-9, the J call TRBJ2-2; 9 nucleotides line up with TRBD1. Germline V lookup: CDR1 SEHNR, CDR2 FQNEAQ (reference sequence). The CDR3 extends over 16 amino acids. V lost 4 bases, J lost 5 bases, and 8 bases stayed unmatched. The CDR3 sequence: CASSSRQGVATGELFF. CDR3 DNA: TGTGCCAGCAGCTCACGACAGGGGGTGGCTACCGGGGAGCTGTTTTTT.

J is TRBJ1-2 and V is TRBV4-1; tentatively, D is TRBD1 (5 bases). The CDR3 consists of 14 residues. The V and J ends lost 0 bases and 8 bases respectively, with 13 bases between them. Germline-derived CDR1 and CDR2 are MGHRA and YSYEKL. The CDR3 DNA follows: TGCGCCAGCAGCCAAGATTCGCGGGGGGACGGCTACACCTTC. It is translated as CASSQDSRGDGYTF.

J is TRBJ2-3 and V is TRBV10-1, with D uncertain. The CDR3 is 12 amino acids. Germline CDR1 is WNHNN and CDR2 is SYGVQD (reference sequence). Trimming removed 0 bases from V and 7 bases from J, with 5 bases in between. The DNA of the CDR3 is TGCGCCAGCAGTGAGTCCGTGAATACGCAGTATTTT. Translated, it gives CASSESVNTQYF.

The rearrangement joins TRBV30 to TRBJ1-1; weak D call: TRBD1 (5 bases). The CDR3 contains 11 residues. Germline V gives CDR1 GTSNPN, CDR2 SVGIG (reference sequence). Trimming took off 2 bases at V and 8 bases at J, with 9 bases between the two ends. The CDR3 region has the DNA TGTGCCTGGAGTCGACAGAGCGAAGCTTTCTTT. Translated: CAWSRQSEAFF.

A note on this clone: One end of the junction varies from germline; a read error may be responsible. The rearrangement joins TRBV4-1 to TRBJ1-2; TRBD1 aligns across 7 bases. The CDR3 runs to 15 residues. The germline V gene has CDR1 MGHRA and CDR2 YSYEKL. Here the CDR3 DNA reads TGCGCCAGCAGCGAAGACCAGGGGGAGTATTATGGCTACACCTTC. Translating gives CASSEDQGEYYGYTF.

V and J are TRBV5-6 and TRBJ1-2; the D gene is possibly TRBD1 (5 bases). Per germline, CDR1 SGHDT and CDR2 YYEEEE. The CDR3 runs to 15 residues. V dropped 4 bases and J dropped 7 bases, with 20 bases sitting between them. The CDR3 DNA reads as TGTGCCAGCAGCGCCCAGGACATCGGTAATGGTGGCTACACCTTC. Its protein product is CASSAQDIGNGGYTF.